This T cell receptor (beta chain) was captured by sequencing in a study of blood T cell repertoires in COVID-19. For the study at large: Sources were T cells, B-cell-depleted T cells, or PBMCs; the material itself was cDNA or gDNA.

Authors' methods: Estimates of nucleated cell counts were drawn from the amplification of reference gene primers. Sequencing used immunoSEQ multiplex PCR; TCRdb keeps in-frame clones, though not all of them. The V and J calls and the clone size are those of that table, but D and trimming were determined from the DNA. This sample carries hundreds of thousands of clones, 88% of them seen once, and the ten largest clones take 6.9%. Per the germline V gene, CDR1 is MNHEY and CDR2 is SMNVEV (reference sequence). The CDR3 is 15 residues long. V dropped 4 bases and J dropped 5 bases, with 17 bases sitting between them.

This chain uses TRBV27 with TRBJ2-5; maybe TRBD2 (6 bases). Material: peripheral blood. This TCR derives from a woman in her twenties or thirties who had recovered from COVID-19. The CDR3 DNA reads as TGTGCCAGCAGTTCCCCGGCCAGAGGAGGGGAGACCCAGTACTTC. It is translated as CASSSPARGGETQYF.